This record looks at one T cell receptor (beta chain) sequence and its context. Antigen specificity is unknown. This sample was included in a study of cytomegalovirus exposure and HLA in healthy donors. Study context: Early on, a data release was issued that held 85 million to 95 million unique TCRs from HLA-typed donors.

The PCR made use of 60 Vbeta and 13 Jbeta primers. Data came from immunoSEQ multiplex PCR; TCRdb stores just in-frame clones and leaves some out. The table records 40,000 or so clones, approximately 86% of them present only once. General study findings and limits: Sequencing artifact likely explains a cluster of highly shared sequence variants.

V was clipped by 6 bases and J by 7 bases, with 9 bases between them. The CDR3 spans 11 residues. Germline V CDR1 and CDR2: DFQATT, SNEGSKA (reference sequence). The chain combines TRBV20-1 with TRBJ2-2; D perhaps matches TRBD2 (6 bases). Specimen: PBMCs. The origin of this receptor is a woman aged 40 to 50 in good health and CMV-seropositive. In nucleotides, the CDR3 is TGCAGTGCGGACGGGGGCGGGGAGCTGTTTTTT. It translates to CSADGGGELFF.